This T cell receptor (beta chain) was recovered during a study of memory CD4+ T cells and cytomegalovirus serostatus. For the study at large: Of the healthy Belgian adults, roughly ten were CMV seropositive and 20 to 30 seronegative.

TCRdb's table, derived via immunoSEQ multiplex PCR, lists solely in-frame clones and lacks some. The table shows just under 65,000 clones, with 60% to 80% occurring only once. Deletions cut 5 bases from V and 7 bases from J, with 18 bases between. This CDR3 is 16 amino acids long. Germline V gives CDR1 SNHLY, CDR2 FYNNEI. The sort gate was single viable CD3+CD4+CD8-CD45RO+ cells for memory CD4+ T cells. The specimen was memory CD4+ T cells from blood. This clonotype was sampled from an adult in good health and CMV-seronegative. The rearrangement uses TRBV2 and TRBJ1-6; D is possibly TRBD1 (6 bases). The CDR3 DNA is TGTGCCAGCAGTACCGGGACACGCCGTGGCAATTCACCCCTCCACTTT. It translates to CASSTGTRRGNSPLHF.